This TCR beta chain was recovered during a study of blood T cell repertoires in COVID-19. About the study: The United States, Italy and Spain were the sources of the acute and convalescent COVID-19 samples. T cells, B-cell-depleted T cells, or PBMCs provided the cDNA or gDNA that served as material.

V dropped 4 bases and J dropped 2; count of bases not matched to a gene: 8. The germline gives CDR1 SGDLS, CDR2 YYNGEE. The CDR3 totals 15 residues. How the authors handled the data: Reference gene primer amplification gave nucleated cell count estimates. Libraries were prepared by immunoSEQ multiplex PCR; TCRdb keeps only in-frame clonotypes and omits some of them. That table is the source of V, J and clone size, and D and trimming were worked out from the DNA. The data hold under 250,000 clones, with around 83% observed a single time. The sample taken for sequencing was peripheral blood. The V and J genes are TRBV9 and TRBJ2-5; 7 bases are shared with TRBD2. The TCR was taken from a man aged 35 to 55 with active or convalescent COVID-19. CDR3 bases: TGTGCCAGCAGCATCTGGGGGGGTACACAAGAGACCCAGTACTTC. Translating it yields CASSIWGGTQETQYF.